This T cell receptor (beta chain) is drawn from a study of blood T cell repertoires in COVID-19. There are 17 residues in the CDR3. V dropped 2 bases and J dropped 3 bases, with 18 bases sitting between them. Germline V gene sequence: CDR1 MNHNS, CDR2 SASEGT. Assay used: immunoSEQ multiplex PCR; TCRdb lists only in-frame clones, some missing. The table shows roughly 110,000 clones, with over 70% occurring only once. The chain joins TRBV6-1 to TRBJ2-3; TRBD2 is a possible D gene (6 bases). This TCR was recovered from a man aged 50 to 59 with acute or convalescent COVID-19. Sequencing was done on a sample of peripheral blood. CDR3 sequence: CASSEWMAGTGTDTQYF. The CDR3 region has the DNA TGTGCCAGCAGTGAATGGATGGCGGGAACTGGTACAGATACGCAGTATTTT.